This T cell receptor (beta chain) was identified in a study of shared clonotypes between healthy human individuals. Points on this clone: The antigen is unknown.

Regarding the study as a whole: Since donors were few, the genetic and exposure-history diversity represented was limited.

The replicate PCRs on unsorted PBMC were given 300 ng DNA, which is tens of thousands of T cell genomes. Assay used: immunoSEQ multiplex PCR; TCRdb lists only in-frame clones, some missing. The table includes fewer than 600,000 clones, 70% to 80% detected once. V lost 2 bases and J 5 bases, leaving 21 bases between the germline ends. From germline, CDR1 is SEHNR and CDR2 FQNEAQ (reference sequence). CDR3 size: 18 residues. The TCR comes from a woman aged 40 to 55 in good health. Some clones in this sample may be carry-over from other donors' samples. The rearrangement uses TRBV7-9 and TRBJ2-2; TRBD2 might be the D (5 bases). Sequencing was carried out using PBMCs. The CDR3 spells CASSLFRGSREGTGELFF. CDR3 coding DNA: TGTGCCAGCAGCTTATTCCGGGGTTCAAGGGAAGGGACCGGGGAGCTGTTTTTT.